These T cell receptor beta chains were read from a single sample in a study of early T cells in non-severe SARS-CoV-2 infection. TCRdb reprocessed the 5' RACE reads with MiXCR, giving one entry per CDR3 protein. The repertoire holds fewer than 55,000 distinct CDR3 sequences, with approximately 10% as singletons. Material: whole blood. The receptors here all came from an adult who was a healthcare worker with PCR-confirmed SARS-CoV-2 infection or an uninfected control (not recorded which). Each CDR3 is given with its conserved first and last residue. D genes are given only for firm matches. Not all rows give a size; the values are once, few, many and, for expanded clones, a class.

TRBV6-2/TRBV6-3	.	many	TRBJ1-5	TGTGCCAGCAGTTACCTGGTCGGGGGAGGGGGCAATCAGCCCCAGCATTTT	CASSYLVGGGGNQPQHF
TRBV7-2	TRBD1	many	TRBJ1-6	TGTGCCAGCAGCCCAGGGGGGAATTCACCCCTCCACTTT	CASSPGGNSPLHF
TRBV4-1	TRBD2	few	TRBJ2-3	TGCGCCAGCAGCCCCGGTGGGCGGGGGAGCACAGATACGCAGTATTTT	CASSPGGRGSTDTQYF
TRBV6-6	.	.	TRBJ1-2	TGTGCCAGCCTCTTTCACCCAGACAGCCTTTATGGCTACACCTTC	CASLFHPDSLYGYTF
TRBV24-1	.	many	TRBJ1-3	TGTGCCACCAGTGATTTAAGCGGAAACACCATATATTTT	CATSDLSGNTIYF
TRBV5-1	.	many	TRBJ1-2	TGCGCCAGCAGCTGGGTGGACAGTTCCTATGGCTACACCTTC	CASSWVDSSYGYTF
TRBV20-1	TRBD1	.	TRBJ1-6	TGCAGTGCTACACAGGGGTTGAATTCACCCCTCCACTTT	CSATQGLNSPLHF
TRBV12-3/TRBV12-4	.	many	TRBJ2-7	TGTGCCAGCAGTTTCGGGTTTAGTTGGGGAGTTTACGAGCAGTACTTC	CASSFGFSWGVYEQYF
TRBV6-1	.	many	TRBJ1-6	TGTGCCAGCAAGGGCGGGTACTATAATTCACCCCTCCACTTT	CASKGGYYNSPLHF
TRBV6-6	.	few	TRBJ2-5	TGTGCCAGCAGTTATCGTAAGGAGACCCAGTACTTC	CASSYRKETQYF
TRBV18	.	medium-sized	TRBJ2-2	TGTGCCAGCTCACCTCCGAACACCGGGGAGCTGTTTTTT	CASSPPNTGELFF
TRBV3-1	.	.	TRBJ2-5	TGTGTCAGCAGCCAAGACAGCCAAGAGACCCAGTACTTC	CVSSQDSQETQYF
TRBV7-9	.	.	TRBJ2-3	TGTGCCAGCAGCTTAGCGAGGAATCCGGGTCGAGACACAGATACGCAGTATTTT	CASSLARNPGRDTDTQYF
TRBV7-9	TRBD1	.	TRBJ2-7	TGTGCCAGCAGCTTCCCCGGGACAGGGGGTGGCGAGCAGTACTTC	CASSFPGTGGGEQYF
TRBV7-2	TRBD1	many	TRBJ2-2	TGTGCCAGCAGCTTAGCCCAGGGGGCGAAAACCGGGGAGCTGTTTTTT	CASSLAQGAKTGELFF
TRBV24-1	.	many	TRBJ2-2	TGTGCCACCAGTGACCTAAGACAGAACACCGGGGAGCTGTTTTTT	CATSDLRQNTGELFF
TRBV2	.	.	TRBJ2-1	TGTGCCTTGGGGAGCTCCTACAATGAGCAGTTCTTC	CALGSSYNEQFF
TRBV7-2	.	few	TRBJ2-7	TGTGCCAGCAGCTTAGTAGGGTTCACTGGCGACCACGAGCAGTACTTC	CASSLVGFTGDHEQYF
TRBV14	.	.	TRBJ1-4	TGTGCCAGCAGCAACGTGGGTGAAAAACTGTTTTTT	CASSNVGEKLFF
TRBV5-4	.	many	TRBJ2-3	TGTGCCAGCAGCTTGGAGGCAGGGTTGGGTGATACGCAGTATTTT	CASSLEAGLGDTQYF
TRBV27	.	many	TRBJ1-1	TGTGCCAGCAGTTTATGGGGTAGGAAAGCTTTCTTT	CASSLWGRKAFF
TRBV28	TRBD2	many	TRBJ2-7	TGTGCCAGCCTACCCCCCGGGGTAGCGGGAGGGCCCGGCTACGAGCAGTACTTC	CASLPPGVAGGPGYEQYF
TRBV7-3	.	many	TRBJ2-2	TGTGCCAGCAGCCCGCGAGATAATCGGGTGAACACCGGGGAGCTGTTTTTT	CASSPRDNRVNTGELFF
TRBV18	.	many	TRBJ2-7	TGTGCCAGCTCACAACAGGGAGGGAACGAGCAGTACTTC	CASSQQGGNEQYF
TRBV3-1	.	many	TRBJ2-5	TGTGCCAGCATGGGGATAGCTGATTACCAAGAGACCCAGTACTTC	CASMGIADYQETQYF
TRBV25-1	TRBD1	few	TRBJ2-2	TGTGCCAGCAGTGTAGGTCTGGACAGGGAAGACACCGGGGAGCTGTTTTTT	CASSVGLDREDTGELFF
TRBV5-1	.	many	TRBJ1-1	TGCGCCAGCAGCACGACCCCGACAGACACTGAAGCTTTCTTT	CASSTTPTDTEAFF
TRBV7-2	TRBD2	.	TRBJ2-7	TGTGCCAGCAGCACCACGGTAAATGAGCGGGGGGGCTACGGCGAGCAGTACTTC	CASSTTVNERGGYGEQYF
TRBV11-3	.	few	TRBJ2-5	TGTGCCTCTAGCTTAGGAGAACAAGAGACCCAGTACTTC	CASSLGEQETQYF
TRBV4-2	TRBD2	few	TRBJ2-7	TGTGCCAGCAGCCACCCCTCGGGAGGGGGGAAGCCCTACGAGCAGTACTTC	CASSHPSGGGKPYEQYF
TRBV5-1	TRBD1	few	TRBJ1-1	TGCGCCAGCAGCATTGGGACAGGGGGCACTGAAGCTTTCTTT	CASSIGTGGTEAFF
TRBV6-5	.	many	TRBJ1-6	TGTGCCAGCAGTTACTCTCGTTGGTTTGGAGGTCTTCCTTCACCCCTCCACTTT	CASSYSRWFGGLPSPLHF
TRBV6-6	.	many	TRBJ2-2	TGTGCCAGCAGTTACGGGACTGCGAACACCGGGGAGCTGTTTTTT	CASSYGTANTGELFF
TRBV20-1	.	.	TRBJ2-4	TGCAGTGCTTCAGCCCTGGCCAAAAACATTCAGTACTTC	CSASALAKNIQYF
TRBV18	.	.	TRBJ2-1	TGTGCCAGCTCACCACCGAGCCTAAATGAGCAGTTCTTC	CASSPPSLNEQFF
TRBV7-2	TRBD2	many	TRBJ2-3	TGTGCCAGCAGCTTACGGGGACTAGCAGGGATTAGCACAGATACGCAGTATTTT	CASSLRGLAGISTDTQYF
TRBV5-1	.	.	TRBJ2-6	TGCGCCAGCAGCCCTGGACAGTTCAGCTCTGGGGCCAACGTCCTGACTTTC	CASSPGQFSSGANVLTF
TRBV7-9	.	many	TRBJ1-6	TGTGCCAGCAGCTTACGCTGGGGTTCACCCCTCCACTTT	CASSLRWGSPLHF